A selection of T cell receptor beta chains follows, all from one sample in a study of cytomegalovirus exposure and HLA in healthy donors. Libraries were prepared by immunoSEQ multiplex PCR; TCRdb keeps only in-frame clonotypes and omits some of them. The table has around 150,000 clones, about 89% seen once; the top ten hold roughly 3%. The specimen was PBMCs. The receptors originated from a woman aged 18-29 years in good health and CMV-seropositive. Each CDR3 is given with its conserved first and last residue. A D gene is named only where the DNA matches it firmly. Some rows have no size entry. The others give once, few or many, or a class for an expanded clone.

size	D	J	V	DNA	CDR3
.	TRBD1	TRBJ2-7	TRBV19	TGTGCCAGTAGTCCCAATAGACAGGGGATGTACGAGCAGTACTTC	CASSPNRQGMYEQYF
.	.	TRBJ2-3	TRBV11-2	TGTGCCAGCAGCTTAGAAGAGTGGGTGTCTGGGAGGGATACGCAGTATTTT	CASSLEEWVSGRDTQYF
.	.	TRBJ2-3	TRBV11-2	TGTGCCAGCACCGAAATCCTGGTTCACGGGGATACGCAGTATTTT	CASTEILVHGDTQYF
.	TRBD2	TRBJ2-3	TRBV7-2	TGTGCCAGCAGCTTAACTAGCGGAAACACAGATACGCAGTATTTT	CASSLTSGNTDTQYF
.	TRBD1	TRBJ1-4	TRBV4-2	TGTGCCAGCAGCACCCCCCTCGGGACAGGATTAAGTCAACTGTTTTTT	CASSTPLGTGLSQLFF
.	.	TRBJ1-1	TRBV2	TGTGCCAGCCGGGATTTACTGGTTATTGGGGCTGAAGCTTTCTTT	CASRDLLVIGAEAFF
once	.	TRBJ2-7	TRBV4-3	TGCGCCAGCAGCCAAGGGAGGGGTTCAGGGAGGTACGAGCAGTACTTC	CASSQGRGSGRYEQYF
.	TRBD1	TRBJ2-7	TRBV4-1	TGCGCCAGCAGCAACCCGGGACAGGGTACCGACGAGCAGTACTTC	CASSNPGQGTDEQYF
.	TRBD2	TRBJ2-3	TRBV4-1	TGCGCCAGCAGCCAAGGGCGTCTAGCGGCAGATACGCAGTATTTT	CASSQGRLAADTQYF
.	.	TRBJ2-7	TRBV25-1	TGTGCCACCGACAACTCCTACGAGCAGTACTTC	CATDNSYEQYF
.	TRBD1	TRBJ2-3	TRBV9	TGTGCCAGCAGCTTCGCAGGGGGCCCAGATACGCAGTATTTT	CASSFAGGPDTQYF
.	.	TRBJ1-5	TRBV9	TGTGCCAGCAGCGTCTCAGTCCGGGCAGGGGATCAGCCCCAGCATTTT	CASSVSVRAGDQPQHF
.	TRBD1	TRBJ2-5	TRBV7-2	TGTGCCAGCAGGAACGCCGCAGGGGGGACCCAGTACTTC	CASRNAAGGTQYF
.	.	TRBJ2-7	TRBV6-1	TGTGCCAGTAAGGGACTGACCTACGAGCAGTACTTC	CASKGLTYEQYF
.	.	TRBJ2-7	TRBV29-1	TGCAGCGTTGAAGTAGGGAGTAACGAGCAGTACTTC	CSVEVGSNEQYF
few	.	TRBJ2-7	TRBV6-1	TGTGCCAGTGGGCTCAGGGCCTCCTACGAGCAGTACTTC	CASGLRASYEQYF
.	.	TRBJ1-5	TRBV6-1	TGTGCCAGCAGTGAAGCATGGACAGACAATCAGCCCCAGCATTTT	CASSEAWTDNQPQHF
.	.	TRBJ1-2	TRBV29-1	TGCAGCGTTGAAAGCGGAAACTATGGCTACACCTTC	CSVESGNYGYTF
.	.	TRBJ2-7	TRBV13	TGTGCCAGCAGCCCGAGGATGGGTCGGGAGCAGTACTTC	CASSPRMGREQYF
.	.	TRBJ1-1	TRBV28	TGTGCCAGCAGTCCCTTTCGGACAGTGAACACTGAAGCTTTCTTT	CASSPFRTVNTEAFF
.	TRBD2	TRBJ2-7	TRBV4-1	TGCGCCAGCAGCCCCCGGACTAGCGGGAGGGCAGACGAGCAGTACTTC	CASSPRTSGRADEQYF
.	TRBD2	TRBJ2-3	TRBV28	TGTGCCAGCAGTCTCTCCAGCGGGATCACAGATACGCAGTATTTT	CASSLSSGITDTQYF
.	.	TRBJ1-1	TRBV4-1	TGCGCCAGCAGCCAAGATTTGCGGGTGGGGTACACTGAAGCTTTCTTT	CASSQDLRVGYTEAFF
.	.	TRBJ2-5	TRBV19	TGTGCCAGTAGTATCGGGGGTGGCCAAGAGACCCAGTACTTC	CASSIGGGQETQYF
.	TRBD2	TRBJ2-1	TRBV5-1	TGCGCCAGCAGCTCGGGACTAGCGGGGACCATTACCTACAATGAGCAGTTCTTC	CASSSGLAGTITYNEQFF
.	TRBD1	TRBJ1-1	TRBV5-6	TGTGCCAGCAGCCCGCCGGACAGGGACACTGAAGCTTTCTTT	CASSPPDRDTEAFF
.	.	TRBJ2-7	TRBV10-3	TGTGCCATCAGTGGGCCGCGGGACAGCAGCTCCTACGAGCAGTACTTC	CAISGPRDSSSYEQYF
few	TRBD1	TRBJ1-5	TRBV2	TGTGCCAGCAGTACTCCGGACAGGGGTGGGTATAGCAATCAGCCCCAGCATTTT	CASSTPDRGGYSNQPQHF
.	.	TRBJ1-1	TRBV7-2	TGTGCCAGCAGTTCCGGAGTGAACACTGAAGCTTTCTTT	CASSSGVNTEAFF